This T cell receptor (beta chain) was recovered during a study of human T cells and chemical hapten exposure. The CDR3 is 16 amino acids. The V gene lost 1 base and the J gene lost 3 bases, with 14 bases spanning the gap. General study findings and limits: Every donor had alopecia, and their immune response may therefore differ from healthy people's. High-frequency TCRs, those above 1 in 1000, stayed the same after DPC sensitization.

To note about this clonotype: Its specificity is not known.

The time point is: patch test 3, about 24 weeks after DPC sensitization. Indicated treatment: therapeutic diphenylcyclopropenone sensitization with weekly scalp DPC. It was unfractionated whole blood from which total RNA was extracted. TCRdb called the RACE reads again in MiXCR, with one record for every CDR3 protein. Of 90,000 to 110,000 distinct CDR3 sequences listed, roughly a third are singletons. The genes are TRBV12-3 or TRBV12-4 and TRBJ2-3; possibly TRBD2 for D (5 bases). Sequencing used whole blood, obtained in connection with sensitization to the hapten diphenylcyclopropenone (DPC). The source is a man between 40 and 49 years old with alopecia areata. Some clones in this sample may be carry-over from other donors' samples. CDR3 bases: TGTGCCAGCAGTTTAGGGACTCTCCAAGGAACAGATACGCAGTATTTT. Amino acids: CASSLGTLQGTDTQYF.